These 3 T cell receptor beta chains came from one sample sequenced in a study of Japanese encephalitis immunity and Zika vaccine responses. TCRdb reprocessed the 5' RACE reads via MiXCR and lists one record per CDR3 protein. The profile shows 550 to 650 distinct CDR3 sequences, approximately 3.5% of them singletons. CFSE-labeled PBMCs were cultured 5 to 6 days with peptide pools, each at roughly 1.1 ug/mL. The sort collected unfixed, live, CD56-CD19-CD16-CD3+CD4+ CFSE-low proliferating CD4 T cells. Sequenced material: antigen-activated CD4+ T cells from blood, cultured, taken during a Zika inactivated vaccine study. The receptors shown here come from an adult woman who received an inactivated Zika virus vaccine.

In this sample, this clonotype turned up a few times. The J gene is TRBJ1-2, the V gene TRBV12-3 or TRBV12-4, with D possibly TRBD1 on 5 matching bases. The CDR3 consists of 16 residues. Between the trimmed V and J ends, which lost 1 base and 4 bases, there was a span of 16 bases. DNA of the CDR3: TGTGCCAGCAGTTTAGGTATCCCGGGGGACCCCTATGGCTACACCTTC. It encodes CASSLGIPGDPYGYTF.

This clonotype is labeled medium-sized (0.01 to 0.1%). J is TRBJ1-2 and V is TRBV27; D gene ambiguous. V was clipped by 6 bases and J by 3 bases, with 11 bases between them. The CDR3 is 13 amino acids. CDR1 is MNHEY, CDR2 SMNVEV, per germline (reference sequence). CDR3 protein: CASSERRHYGYTF. The CDR3 DNA reads as TGTGCCAGCAGCGAGCGGCGGCACTATGGCTACACCTTC.

By share, this clonotype counts as large (0.1 to 1%). The chain employs TRBV7-9 and TRBJ1-4; TRBD1 is a possible D gene (6 bases). Trimming removed 6 bases from V and 5 bases from J, with 22 bases in between. The CDR3 contains 17 residues. Per the germline V gene, CDR1 is SEHNR and CDR2 is FQNEAQ (reference sequence). The CDR3 DNA sequence: TGTGCCAGCAGACAAAAAGAATGGGGGGCCCGAAATGAAAAACTGTTTTTT. This gives the protein CASRQKEWGARNEKLFF.